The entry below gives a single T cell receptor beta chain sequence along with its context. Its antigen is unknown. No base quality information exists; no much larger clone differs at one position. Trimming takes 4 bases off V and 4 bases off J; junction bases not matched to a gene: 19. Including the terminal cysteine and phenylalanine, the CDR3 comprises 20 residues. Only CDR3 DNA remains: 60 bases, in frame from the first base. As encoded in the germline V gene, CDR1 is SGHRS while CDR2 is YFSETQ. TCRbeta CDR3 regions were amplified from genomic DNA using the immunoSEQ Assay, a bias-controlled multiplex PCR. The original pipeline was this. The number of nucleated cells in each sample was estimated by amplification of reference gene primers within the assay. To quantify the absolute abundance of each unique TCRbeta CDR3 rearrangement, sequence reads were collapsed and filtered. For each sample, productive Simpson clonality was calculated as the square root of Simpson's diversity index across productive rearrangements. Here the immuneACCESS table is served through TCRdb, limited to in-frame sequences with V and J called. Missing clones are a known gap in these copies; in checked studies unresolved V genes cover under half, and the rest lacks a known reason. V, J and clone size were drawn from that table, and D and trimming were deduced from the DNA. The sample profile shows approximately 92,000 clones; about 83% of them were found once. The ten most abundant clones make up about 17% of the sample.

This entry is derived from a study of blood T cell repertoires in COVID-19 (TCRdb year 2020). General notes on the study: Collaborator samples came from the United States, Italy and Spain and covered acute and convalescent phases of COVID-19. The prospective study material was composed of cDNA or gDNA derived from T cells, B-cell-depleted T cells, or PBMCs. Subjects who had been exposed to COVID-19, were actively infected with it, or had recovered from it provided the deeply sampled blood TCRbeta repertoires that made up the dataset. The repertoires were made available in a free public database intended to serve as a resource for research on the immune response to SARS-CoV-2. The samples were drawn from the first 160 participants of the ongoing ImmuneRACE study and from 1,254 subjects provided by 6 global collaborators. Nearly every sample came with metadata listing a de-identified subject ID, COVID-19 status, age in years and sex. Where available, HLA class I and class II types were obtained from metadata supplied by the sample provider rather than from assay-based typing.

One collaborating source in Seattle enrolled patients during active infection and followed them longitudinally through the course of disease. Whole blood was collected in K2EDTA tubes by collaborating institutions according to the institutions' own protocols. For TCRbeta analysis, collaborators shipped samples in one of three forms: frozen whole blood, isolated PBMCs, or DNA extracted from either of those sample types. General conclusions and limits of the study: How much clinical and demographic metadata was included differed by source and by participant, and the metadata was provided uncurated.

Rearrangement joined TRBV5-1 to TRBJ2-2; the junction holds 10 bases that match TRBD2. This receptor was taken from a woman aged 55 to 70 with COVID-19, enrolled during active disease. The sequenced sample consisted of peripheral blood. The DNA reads TGCGCCAGCAGCCTGCGGTGGGCAGTACTAGCGGGGTCGGGCACCGGGGAGCTGTTTTTT. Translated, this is CASSLRWAVLAGSGTGELFF.